A selection of T cell receptor beta chains follows, all from one sample in a study of blood T cell repertoires in COVID-19. Sequenced by immunoSEQ multiplex PCR; TCRdb stores in-frame clones only, minus some. The data show roughly 350,000 clones, roughly 86% seen once. Sequencing was carried out using peripheral blood. These TCRs come from a woman aged 30 to 39 with COVID-19, enrolled during active disease. The CDR3 runs from the conserved cysteine through the conserved F or W. The order of the fields is clone size, J gene, V gene, D gene, CDR3 DNA, CDR3 protein. A D gene is named only where the DNA matches it firmly. Only part of the rows carry a size: once, few, many, or a class if the clone is expanded.

clone_size: NA
j_call: TRBJ2-3
v_call: TRBV18
d_call: NA
cdr3_nt: TGTGCCAGCTCACCTACATGGGATACGCAGTATTTT
cdr3_aa: CASSPTWDTQYF

clone_size: NA
j_call: TRBJ1-1
v_call: TRBV4-3
d_call: TRBD1
cdr3_nt: TGCGCCAGCAGCCAAGACAGGGGGCCGGACACTGAAGCTTTCTTT
cdr3_aa: CASSQDRGPDTEAFF

clone_size: NA
j_call: TRBJ2-7
v_call: TRBV3-1/TRBV3-2
d_call: TRBD2
cdr3_nt: TGTGCCAGCAGCCAATACGGGAGGGCCGCCTACGAGCAGTACTTC
cdr3_aa: CASSQYGRAAYEQYF

clone_size: NA
j_call: TRBJ2-5
v_call: TRBV29-1
d_call: TRBD2
cdr3_nt: TGCAGCTATAACCCGGGACTAGTTATGGAGACCCAGTACTTC
cdr3_aa: CSYNPGLVMETQYF

clone_size: once
j_call: TRBJ2-7
v_call: TRBV30
d_call: NA
cdr3_nt: TGTGCCTGGGGGGCAGGGGCAGGGCAGTACTTC
cdr3_aa: CAWGAGAGQYF

clone_size: NA
j_call: TRBJ1-5
v_call: TRBV18
d_call: NA
cdr3_nt: TGTGCCAGCTCACCCCTAAATAGCAATCAGCCCCAACATTTT
cdr3_aa: CASSPLNSNQPQHF

clone_size: NA
j_call: TRBJ1-5
v_call: TRBV28
d_call: NA
cdr3_nt: TGTGCCAGCAGTTTAGGACAGAGTAGCAATCAGCCCCAGCATTTT
cdr3_aa: CASSLGQSSNQPQHF

clone_size: NA
j_call: TRBJ2-1
v_call: TRBV29-1
d_call: TRBD2
cdr3_nt: TGCAGCGGGGGGCTAGCGGGAGGCCCCAATGAGCAGTTCTTC
cdr3_aa: CSGGLAGGPNEQFF

clone_size: NA
j_call: TRBJ2-1
v_call: TRBV11-3
d_call: NA
cdr3_nt: TGTGCCAGCAGCTTAGAAGCACGACTTATAGATGAGCAGTTCTTC
cdr3_aa: CASSLEARLIDEQFF

clone_size: NA
j_call: TRBJ2-4
v_call: TRBV30
d_call: TRBD1
cdr3_nt: TGTGCCTGCCCGGGACAGGGGAAAAACATTCAGTACTTC
cdr3_aa: CACPGQGKNIQYF

clone_size: NA
j_call: TRBJ1-1
v_call: TRBV6-6
d_call: NA
cdr3_nt: TGTGCCAGCAGTTATACGAGCTCTGAAGCTTTCTTT
cdr3_aa: CASSYTSSEAFF

clone_size: NA
j_call: TRBJ2-7
v_call: TRBV7-8
d_call: NA
cdr3_nt: TGTGCCAGCAGCTTAGGACGCAGGGAGGTCTCCTACGAGCAGTACTTC
cdr3_aa: CASSLGRREVSYEQYF

clone_size: NA
j_call: TRBJ2-7
v_call: TRBV28
d_call: TRBD2
cdr3_nt: TGTGCCAGCAGCCGACCTAGCGGAGCCTACGAGCAGTACTTC
cdr3_aa: CASSRPSGAYEQYF

clone_size: NA
j_call: TRBJ1-5
v_call: TRBV28
d_call: TRBD1
cdr3_nt: TGTGCCAGCAGTTCTCGACAGGGGAAATGGCATTTT
cdr3_aa: CASSSRQGKWHF

clone_size: NA
j_call: TRBJ2-3
v_call: TRBV28
d_call: TRBD1
cdr3_nt: TGTGCCAGCAGTTTGGGCCGACAGGGGCCCACAGATACGCAGTATTTT
cdr3_aa: CASSLGRQGPTDTQYF

clone_size: NA
j_call: TRBJ2-5
v_call: TRBV5-4
d_call: NA
cdr3_nt: TGTGCCAGCGGACTACAGGGGTCAGAGACCCAGTACTTC
cdr3_aa: CASGLQGSETQYF

clone_size: few
j_call: TRBJ1-5
v_call: TRBV5-1
d_call: NA
cdr3_nt: TGCGCCAGCAGCTTGGAGGCAGGGGTTCAGCCCCAGCATTTT
cdr3_aa: CASSLEAGVQPQHF

clone_size: NA
j_call: TRBJ2-2
v_call: TRBV28
d_call: TRBD1
cdr3_nt: TGTGCCAGCAGTTGGACAGGGACCGGGGAGCTGTTTTTT
cdr3_aa: CASSWTGTGELFF

clone_size: NA
j_call: TRBJ2-7
v_call: TRBV5-1
d_call: NA
cdr3_nt: TGCGCCACCTCTTTGGGACTCACCTACGAGCAGTACTTC
cdr3_aa: CATSLGLTYEQYF

clone_size: NA
j_call: TRBJ1-2
v_call: TRBV29-1
d_call: TRBD1
cdr3_nt: TGCAGCGTTGATCTAGGACAGGGGCTCTATGGCTACACCTTC
cdr3_aa: CSVDLGQGLYGYTF

clone_size: once
j_call: TRBJ2-1
v_call: TRBV7-9
d_call: NA
cdr3_nt: TGTGCCAGCAGCTTATATGTTGGACTAAGGGATGAGCAGTTCTTC
cdr3_aa: CASSLYVGLRDEQFF

clone_size: NA
j_call: TRBJ2-7
v_call: TRBV5-1
d_call: TRBD1
cdr3_nt: TGCGCCAGCAGCACTTACGGACAGGGCTCCTACGAGCAGTACTTC
cdr3_aa: CASSTYGQGSYEQYF

clone_size: NA
j_call: TRBJ1-1
v_call: TRBV18
d_call: NA
cdr3_nt: TGTGCCAGCTCACCACTTCCAGCAGGGGTTAACACTGAAGCTTTCTTT
cdr3_aa: CASSPLPAGVNTEAFF

clone_size: NA
j_call: TRBJ2-6
v_call: TRBV4-1
d_call: TRBD2
cdr3_nt: TGCGCCAGCAGCCAAGAGCCTAGCGGGAGGTCTGGGGCCAACGTCCTGACTTTC
cdr3_aa: CASSQEPSGRSGANVLTF

clone_size: NA
j_call: TRBJ1-3
v_call: TRBV19
d_call: NA
cdr3_nt: TGTGCCAGTAGCCCGGGACGGCGGAGGGCTGGAAACACCATATATTTT
cdr3_aa: CASSPGRRRAGNTIYF

clone_size: NA
j_call: TRBJ2-5
v_call: TRBV7-8
d_call: TRBD2
cdr3_nt: TGTGCCAGCAGCACCCGGCGGGGGGGCCATTACTACCAAGAGACCCAGTACTTC
cdr3_aa: CASSTRRGGHYYQETQYF

clone_size: NA
j_call: TRBJ2-7
v_call: TRBV7-2
d_call: NA
cdr3_nt: TGTGCCAGCGGAATAGACAGGCCGAGCTCCTACGAGCAGTACTTC
cdr3_aa: CASGIDRPSSYEQYF

clone_size: NA
j_call: TRBJ2-1
v_call: TRBV5-1
d_call: TRBD2
cdr3_nt: TGCGCCAGCAGCTTGCAAGCGGGAGATGATGAGCAGTTCTTC
cdr3_aa: CASSLQAGDDEQFF

clone_size: NA
j_call: TRBJ2-7
v_call: TRBV10-2
d_call: TRBD1
cdr3_nt: TGCGCCAGCAGGTCAGGGGGCTTCGACGAGCAGTACTTC
cdr3_aa: CASRSGGFDEQYF

clone_size: NA
j_call: TRBJ2-7
v_call: TRBV6-5
d_call: NA
cdr3_nt: TGTGCCAGCAGTTCCCCTACCTACGAGCAGTACTTC
cdr3_aa: CASSSPTYEQYF

clone_size: NA
j_call: TRBJ2-6
v_call: TRBV27
d_call: NA
cdr3_nt: TGTGCCAGCAGTTTAGGAGGCTCTGGGGCCAACGTCCTGACTTTC
cdr3_aa: CASSLGGSGANVLTF

clone_size: NA
j_call: TRBJ2-1
v_call: TRBV5-1
d_call: TRBD2
cdr3_nt: TGCGCCAGCAGCCCAATAGCGGGAGTTTACAATGAGCAGTTCTTC
cdr3_aa: CASSPIAGVYNEQFF

clone_size: NA
j_call: TRBJ2-2
v_call: TRBV5-1
d_call: TRBD1
cdr3_nt: TGCGCCAGCAGCTTAAGGGGGCAGCTGTTTTTT
cdr3_aa: CASSLRGQLFF

clone_size: once
j_call: TRBJ1-5
v_call: TRBV2
d_call: NA
cdr3_nt: TGTGCCAGCAGTGTCCCGGGGAACAATCAGCCCCAGCATTTT
cdr3_aa: CASSVPGNNQPQHF

clone_size: NA
j_call: TRBJ1-5
v_call: TRBV4-1
d_call: NA
cdr3_nt: TGCGCCAGCAGTCCCACGGGGGGCGCAGGGCAGTCCCAGCATTTT
cdr3_aa: CASSPTGGAGQSQHF

clone_size: NA
j_call: TRBJ1-1
v_call: TRBV12-3/TRBV12-4
d_call: NA
cdr3_nt: TGTGCCAGCAGTCTCCGGGATCACACTGAAGCTTTCTTT
cdr3_aa: CASSLRDHTEAFF

clone_size: NA
j_call: TRBJ2-3
v_call: TRBV6-5
d_call: TRBD2
cdr3_nt: TGTGCCAGCGGACCGACTAGCGCGACCACAGATACGCAGTATTTT
cdr3_aa: CASGPTSATTDTQYF

clone_size: NA
j_call: TRBJ1-5
v_call: TRBV30
d_call: NA
cdr3_nt: TGTGCCTGGAGCGCCGGTGGCAATCAGCCCCAGCATTTT
cdr3_aa: CAWSAGGNQPQHF

clone_size: NA
j_call: TRBJ2-2
v_call: TRBV20-1
d_call: TRBD2
cdr3_nt: TGCAGTGCTAGTCCACTAGCGGGAGCCGGGGAGCTGTTTTTT
cdr3_aa: CSASPLAGAGELFF

clone_size: NA
j_call: TRBJ1-5
v_call: TRBV19
d_call: TRBD1
cdr3_nt: TGTGCCAGTACCCCCCCGAACAGGGGCGGCAATCAGCCCCAGCATTTT
cdr3_aa: CASTPPNRGGNQPQHF

clone_size: NA
j_call: TRBJ2-3
v_call: TRBV28
d_call: NA
cdr3_nt: TGTGCCAGCAGTTTCCGTCAACAGGATACGCAGTATTTT
cdr3_aa: CASSFRQQDTQYF

clone_size: NA
j_call: TRBJ1-2
v_call: TRBV12-3/TRBV12-4
d_call: NA
cdr3_nt: TGTGCCAGCAAACTGACAGGCCGCTACACCTTC
cdr3_aa: CASKLTGRYTF

clone_size: NA
j_call: TRBJ2-3
v_call: TRBV5-1
d_call: TRBD2
cdr3_nt: TGCGCCAGCAGCTTGGGACTAGCTGCGTTGGATACGCAGTATTTT
cdr3_aa: CASSLGLAALDTQYF

clone_size: NA
j_call: TRBJ1-4
v_call: TRBV28
d_call: TRBD1
cdr3_nt: TGTGCCAGCAGTTTAATGTCGCGGGACAGGGATGAAAAACTGTTTTTT
cdr3_aa: CASSLMSRDRDEKLFF

clone_size: NA
j_call: TRBJ2-2
v_call: TRBV9
d_call: TRBD2
cdr3_nt: TGTGCCAGCAGCGCCTGGACTAGCGGGAACACCGGGGAGCTGTTTTTT
cdr3_aa: CASSAWTSGNTGELFF

clone_size: once
j_call: TRBJ2-1
v_call: TRBV12-3/TRBV12-4
d_call: NA
cdr3_nt: TGTGCCAGCAGCAGGACAGTCAACAATGAGCAGTTCTTC
cdr3_aa: CASSRTVNNEQFF

clone_size: NA
j_call: TRBJ2-1
v_call: TRBV3-1/TRBV3-2
d_call: NA
cdr3_nt: TGTGCCAGCAGCCAAGCTAGCGTTTCCTCCTACAATGAGCAGTTCTTC
cdr3_aa: CASSQASVSSYNEQFF

clone_size: NA
j_call: TRBJ2-2
v_call: TRBV7-9
d_call: NA
cdr3_nt: TGTGCCAGCAGCTCCTGGAAAGAGGTTTCCGGGGAGCTGTTTTTT
cdr3_aa: CASSSWKEVSGELFF

clone_size: NA
j_call: TRBJ2-7
v_call: TRBV18
d_call: TRBD2
cdr3_nt: TGTGCCAGCTCACGGGGTGACCTGGGACTAGTCTACGAGCAGTACTTC
cdr3_aa: CASSRGDLGLVYEQYF

clone_size: NA
j_call: TRBJ2-7
v_call: TRBV4-3
d_call: TRBD2
cdr3_nt: TGCGCCAGCAGCCAAGATTCCGGCGGGAGCTCCTACGAGCAGTACTTC
cdr3_aa: CASSQDSGGSSYEQYF

clone_size: once
j_call: TRBJ2-5
v_call: TRBV2
d_call: TRBD2
cdr3_nt: TGTGCCGGGGGACTAGCGGGAGAGGAGACCCAGTACTTC
cdr3_aa: CAGGLAGEETQYF